The 8 T cell receptor beta chains below were found in one sample sequenced in a study of cytomegalovirus exposure and HLA in healthy donors. Use of 60 Vbeta and 13 Jbeta primers characterized the PCR. Produced via immunoSEQ multiplex PCR; TCRdb's table is partial and in-frame only. The table lists about 180,000 clones, about 80% of them singletons, with about 1.9% in the top ten. Material: PBMCs. Receptor source: a woman in her thirties in good health and CMV-seronegative.

This sequence joins TRBV27 and TRBJ2-6; 7 bases are shared with TRBD1. The CDR3 runs to 17 residues. Germline values: CDR1 MNHEY, CDR2 SMNVEV (reference sequence). V trimming: 6 bases; J trimming: 2 bases; junction bases outside the gene matches: 10. CDR3 nucleotides: TGTGCCAGCAGCCGGGACAGTTCCTTAGCTGGGGCCAACGTCCTGACTTTC. It yields the protein CASSRDSSLAGANVLTF.

This chain connects TRBV7-3 to TRBJ2-5, with D hard to call. V was pared by 5 bases and J by 5 bases, with 12 bases between. Germline V gene sequence: CDR1 SGHTA, CDR2 FQGTGA. The CDR3 consists of 13 residues. Written as DNA, the CDR3 is TGTGCCAGCAGCCAAGGTTTCGGGGAGACCCAGTACTTC. This sequence encodes CASSQGFGETQYF. The full variable domain, rest sourced from reference TRBV7-3 and TRBJ2-5, is GAGVSQTPSNKVTEKGKYVELRCDPISGHTALYWYRQSLGQGPEFLIYFQGTGAADDSGLPNDRFFAVRPEGSVSTLKIQRTERGDSAVYLCASSQGFGETQYFGPGTRLLVL.

V usage is TRBV7-8 and J usage is TRBJ2-3; D remains unclear. The CDR3 length is 16 residues. The germline gives CDR1 SGHVS, CDR2 FQNEAQ. V was clipped by 7 bases and J by 5 bases, with 22 bases between them. The CDR3 nucleotides are TGTGCCAGCACCCTACCACGTGGTGCGCAGGAAGATACGCAGTATTTT. Protein product: CASTLPRGAQEDTQYF.

The CDR3 region is CASSNTGGLALRGETQYF. The CDR3 DNA reads TGTGCCAGCAGCAATACCGGGGGACTAGCGCTCAGAGGGGAGACCCAGTACTTC. The chain joins TRBV7-2 to TRBJ2-5; 10 bases are a match to TRBD2. Germline V gene sequence: CDR1 SGHTA, CDR2 FQGNSA. V gave up 5 bases and J gave up 5 bases; unmatched junction bases: 17. The CDR3 loop spans 18 amino acids.

This clone was counted ten times or more. V usage is TRBV6-4 and J usage is TRBJ2-3; TRBD2 aligns across 12 bases. The CDR3 runs 16 residues. The V and J ends lost 0 bases and 4 bases, in that order; junction bases with no gene match: 2. The germline V gene encodes CDR1 MRHNA and CDR2 SNTAGT. The DNA of the CDR3 is TGTGCCAGCAGTGACTCGACTAGCGGGGGCGCAGATACGCAGTATTTT. Its translation is CASSDSTSGGADTQYF.

The chain is built from TRBV5-1 and TRBJ1-1, with D perhaps matching TRBD1 (6 bases). V was trimmed by 6 bases and J by 4 bases, leaving 13 bases between them. Per the germline V gene, CDR1 is SGHRS and CDR2 is YFSETQ. The CDR3 consists of 13 residues. CDR3 in amino acids: CASNEGGTTEAFF. Written as DNA, the CDR3 is TGCGCCAGCAACGAGGGGGGGACCACTGAAGCTTTCTTT.

The V call is TRBV7-6, the J call TRBJ2-5; no clear D gene. The CDR3 covers 15 residues. Germline CDR1 and CDR2: SGHVS and FNYEAQ. Trimming removed 4 bases from V and 1 base from J, with 13 bases in between. DNA for the CDR3: TGTGCCAGCAGCTCGATAGCTCTTCCCCAAGAGACCCAGTACTTC. It yields the protein CASSSIALPQETQYF.

CDR3: CASSPPGLNEQFF. The CDR3, as DNA: TGTGCCAGCAGCCCTCCCGGACTTAATGAGCAGTTCTTC. The rearrangement uses TRBV5-4 and TRBJ2-1, with TRBD2 as a possible D gene (5 bases). Germline V CDR1 and CDR2: SGHNT, YYREEE (reference sequence). The CDR3 runs 13 residues. V dropped 4 bases and J dropped 7 bases, with 12 bases sitting between them.